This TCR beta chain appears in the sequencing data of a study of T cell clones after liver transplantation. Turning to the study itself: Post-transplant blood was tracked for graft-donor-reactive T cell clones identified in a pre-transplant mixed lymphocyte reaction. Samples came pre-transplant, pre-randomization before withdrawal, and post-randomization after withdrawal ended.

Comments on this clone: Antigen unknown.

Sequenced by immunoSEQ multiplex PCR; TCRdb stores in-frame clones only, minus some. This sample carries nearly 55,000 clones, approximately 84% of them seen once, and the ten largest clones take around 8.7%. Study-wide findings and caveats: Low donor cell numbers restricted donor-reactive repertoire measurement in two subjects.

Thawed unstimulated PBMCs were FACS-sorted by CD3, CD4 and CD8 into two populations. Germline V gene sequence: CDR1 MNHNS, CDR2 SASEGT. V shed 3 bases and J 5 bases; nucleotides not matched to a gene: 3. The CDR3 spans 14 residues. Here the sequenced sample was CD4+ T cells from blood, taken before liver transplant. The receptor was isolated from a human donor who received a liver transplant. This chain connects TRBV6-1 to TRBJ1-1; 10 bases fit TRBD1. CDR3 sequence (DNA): TGTGCCAGCAGTGAGGACAGGGGGACAACTGAAGCTTTCTTT. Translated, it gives CASSEDRGTTEAFF.